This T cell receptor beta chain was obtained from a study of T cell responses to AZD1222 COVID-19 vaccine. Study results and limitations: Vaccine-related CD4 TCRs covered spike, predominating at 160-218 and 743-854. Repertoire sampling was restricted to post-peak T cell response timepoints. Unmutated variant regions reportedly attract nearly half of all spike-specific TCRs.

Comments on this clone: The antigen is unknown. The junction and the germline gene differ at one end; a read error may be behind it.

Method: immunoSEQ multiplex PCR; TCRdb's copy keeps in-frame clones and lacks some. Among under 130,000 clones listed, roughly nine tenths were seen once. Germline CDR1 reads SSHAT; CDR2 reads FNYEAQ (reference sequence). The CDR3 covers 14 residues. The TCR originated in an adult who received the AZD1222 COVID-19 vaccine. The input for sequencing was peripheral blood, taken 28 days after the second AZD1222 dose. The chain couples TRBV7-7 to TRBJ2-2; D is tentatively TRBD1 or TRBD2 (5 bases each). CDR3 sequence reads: CASSLGTTAGELFF. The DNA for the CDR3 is TGTGCTAGCAGCTTAGGGACGACAGCCGGGGAGCTGTTTTTT.